This section outlines one TCR beta chain sequence together with its context. The V gene end was trimmed by 4 bases and the J gene end by 2 bases; junction bases not matched to a gene: 8. CDR1 is LGHDT, CDR2 YNNKEL, per germline (reference sequence). This CDR3 has 15 residues. Libraries were prepared by immunoSEQ multiplex PCR; TCRdb keeps only in-frame clonotypes and omits some of them. The sample yields tens of thousands of clones, about three quarters seen once. The data were taken from a study of blood T cell repertoires in COVID-19. The chain carries TRBV3-1 (or the pseudogene TRBV3-2) and TRBJ2-7, with TRBD1 matching 7 bases. The sample comprised peripheral blood. The receptor comes from a human donor with active or convalescent COVID-19. The donor label of this sample is uncertain. Here the CDR3 DNA reads TGTGCCAGCAGCCTAAGGAGACAGGGCCCCTACGAGCAGTACTTC. Translating it yields CASSLRRQGPYEQYF.